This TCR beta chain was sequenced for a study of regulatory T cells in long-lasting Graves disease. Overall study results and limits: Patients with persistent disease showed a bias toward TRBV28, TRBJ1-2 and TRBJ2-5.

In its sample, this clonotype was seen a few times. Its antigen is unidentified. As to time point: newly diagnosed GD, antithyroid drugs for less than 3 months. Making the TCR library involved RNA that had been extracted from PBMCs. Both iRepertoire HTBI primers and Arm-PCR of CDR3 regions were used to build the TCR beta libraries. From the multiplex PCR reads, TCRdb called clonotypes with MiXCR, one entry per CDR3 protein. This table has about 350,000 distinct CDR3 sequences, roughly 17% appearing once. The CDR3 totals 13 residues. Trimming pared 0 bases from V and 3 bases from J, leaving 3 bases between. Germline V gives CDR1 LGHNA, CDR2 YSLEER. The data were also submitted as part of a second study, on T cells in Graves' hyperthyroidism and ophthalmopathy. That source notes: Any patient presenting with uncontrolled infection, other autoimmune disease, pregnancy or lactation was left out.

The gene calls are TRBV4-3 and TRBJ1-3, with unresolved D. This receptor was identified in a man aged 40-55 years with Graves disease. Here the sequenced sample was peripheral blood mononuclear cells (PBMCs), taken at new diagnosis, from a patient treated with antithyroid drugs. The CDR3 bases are TGCGCCAGCAGCCAAGACGGTGGAAACACCATATATTTT. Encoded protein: CASSQDGGNTIYF.